This T cell receptor (beta chain) was identified during a study of blood T cell repertoires in COVID-19. Study as a whole: The samples span acute and convalescent COVID-19 from the United States, Italy and Spain. The analysed material was cDNA or gDNA that came from T cells, B-cell-depleted T cells, or PBMCs.

This clone was observed a few times. In the authors' methods: Amplified reference gene primers provided the basis for estimating nucleated cell counts. Sequencing used immunoSEQ multiplex PCR; TCRdb keeps in-frame clones, though not all of them. The DNA gave D and trimming, while V, J and clone size come from that table. The data hold tens of thousands of clones, with 65% to 90% observed a single time. This TCR was recovered from a man older than 75 with acute or convalescent COVID-19. The sample consisted of peripheral blood.

The CDR3 region is CASSETGAYEQYF. The CDR3 coding sequence is TGTGCCAGCTCCGAGACAGGAGCCTACGAGCAGTACTTC. J is TRBJ2-7 and V is TRBV18; perhaps TRBD1 as D (6 bases). The germline V and J ends were trimmed by 6 bases and 2 bases, with 11 bases remaining between them. The CDR3 sequence is 13 residues long. Germline V CDR1 and CDR2: KGHSH, LQKENI.